Below are 18 T cell receptor beta chains sequenced from a single sample in a study of CD8 T cells in Susac syndrome. The RNA, about 0.45 to 1 ug, was put through reverse transcription using random hexamers. TCRdb passed the immunoSEQ multiplex PCR reads through MiXCR, listing each CDR3 protein once. Among some 110,000 distinct CDR3 sequences, roughly 94% were seen once, and the ten largest hold about 0.28%. Sample: CD8+ T cells from PBMCs. These TCRs come from a human donor with Susac syndrome.

The chain couples TRBV7-9 to TRBJ2-3, with D unclear. Between the trimmed V and J ends, which lost 1 base and 0 bases, there was a span of 14 bases. Germline assignment: CDR1 SEHNR and CDR2 FQNEAQ (reference sequence). This CDR3 contains 17 residues. The CDR3 protein is CASSLDWSVGSTDTQYF. The CDR3 nucleotides are TGTGCCAGCAGCTTAGATTGGTCGGTCGGGAGCACAGATACGCAGTATTTT.

The chain couples TRBV11-2 to TRBJ1-1, with 10 bases that match TRBD1. Trimming took 4 bases from V and 6 from J; bases not matched to a gene: 5. Germline V lookup: CDR1 SGHAT, CDR2 FQNNGV. This CDR3 spans 14 amino acids. CDR3: CASSSGTGEAEAFF. The CDR3 nucleotides read TGTGCCAGCAGCTCAGGGACAGGGGAGGCTGAAGCTTTCTTT.

The CDR3 coding sequence is TGCAGTGCGACCTTCACGTCTAGTGATTTAGAGACCCAGTACTTC. Protein sequence: CSATFTSSDLETQYF. The rearrangement links TRBV20-1 to TRBJ2-5; D gene unclear. This CDR3 has 15 residues. Germline V gives CDR1 DFQATT, CDR2 SNEGSKA (reference sequence). The V end was cut by 6 bases, the J end by 4 bases, with 21 bases between.

The chain uses TRBV7-9 and TRBJ1-3; 7 bases agree with TRBD1. The CDR3 consists of 15 residues. V lost 2 bases to trimming and J lost 2 bases; unmatched junction nucleotides: 3. Germline CDR1 SEHNR, CDR2 FQNEAQ (reference sequence). The CDR3 nucleotides are TGTGCCAGCAGCTTAAAGACAGGGCCTGGAAACACCATATATTTT. It translates to CASSLKTGPGNTIYF.

This chain links TRBV27 with TRBJ1-6; 8 bases line up with TRBD1. CDR1 and CDR2 from the germline V gene are MNHEY and SMNVEV (reference sequence). The CDR3 contains 15 residues. The junction had 6 bases not matched to a gene; V was cut back by 2 bases and J by 9 bases. The CDR3 loop reads CASSLRRDRLSPLHF. CDR3 sequence (DNA): TGTGCCAGCAGTTTACGCCGGGACAGGCTTTCACCCCTCCACTTT.

The chain combines TRBV20-1 with TRBJ2-7, with D perhaps assigned TRBD1 or TRBD2 (6 bases each). Trimming took off 3 bases at V and 0 bases at J, with 12 bases between the two ends. In germline, CDR1 is DFQATT, CDR2 SNEGSKA (reference sequence). The CDR3 is 14 residues long. The CDR3 loop is CSASGGQVSYEQYF. The CDR3 coding sequence is TGCAGTGCTAGTGGGGGGCAGGTCTCCTACGAGCAGTACTTC.

This chain uses TRBV11-2 with TRBJ2-3; unclear D gene. The CDR3 sequence is 13 residues long. The ends were cut back, 1 base at V and 2 bases at J, with 4 bases in the middle. CDR1 SGHAT and CDR2 FQNNGV come from the germline V gene. The CDR3 bases are TGTGCCAGCAGCTTAGTGGTCACAGATACGCAGTATTTT. Translated: CASSLVVTDTQYF.

This chain joins TRBV6-1 and TRBJ2-1; TRBD2 might be the D (5 bases). Germline V gene data show CDR1 as MNHNS and CDR2 as SASEGT. The length of the CDR3 is 10 residues. V lost 4 bases and J 16 bases, leaving 11 bases between the germline ends. CDR3 coding DNA: TGTGCCAGCAGTGCGGGTCGGACTTTCTTC. It specifies CASSAGRTFF.

This chain joins TRBV12-3 or TRBV12-4 and TRBJ2-2, with TRBD1 identical over 11 bases. V gave up 4 bases and J gave up 7 bases; unmatched junction bases: 11. The CDR3 has 17 residues. The CDR3 sequence: CASSSHGQGARDGELFF. Here the CDR3 DNA reads TGTGCCAGCAGTTCCCACGGACAGGGGGCGCGTGACGGGGAGCTGTTTTTT.

The chain carries TRBV30 and TRBJ2-7; D is possibly TRBD2 (7 bases). The germline V and J ends were trimmed by 4 bases and 6 bases, with 10 bases remaining between them. The CDR3 covers 11 residues. CDR1 and CDR2 from the germline V gene are GTSNPN and SVGIG (reference sequence). CDR3 loop: CAWTAGAEQYF. The CDR3 DNA sequence: TGTGCCTGGACCGCGGGGGCCGAGCAGTACTTC.

J is TRBJ2-1 and V is TRBV4-3, with D hard to call. Between the trimmed V and J ends, which lost 3 bases and 3 bases, there was a span of 12 bases. This CDR3 region has 15 residues. Looked up from germline, CDR1 is LGHNA and CDR2 is YSLEER. The CDR3 sequence is CASSQSPGVYNEQFF. CDR3 nucleotide sequence: TGCGCCAGCAGCCAGTCGCCAGGCGTCTACAATGAGCAGTTCTTC.

This clonotype was detected once. This rearrangement joins TRBV7-9 to TRBJ1-6; 7 nucleotides align to TRBD1. Germline CDR1 reads SEHNR; CDR2 reads FQNEAQ (reference sequence). CDR3 length: 14 amino acids. The junction had 0 bases not matched to a gene; V was cut back by 0 bases and J by 7 bases. CDR3 sequence: CASSLAQGNSPLHF. The CDR3 coding sequence is TGTGCCAGCAGCTTAGCACAGGGGAATTCACCCCTCCACTTT.

This chain connects TRBV21-1 to TRBJ2-7; TRBD1 is taken as the D call from the table, unchecked against the DNA. TRBV21-1 is classified as a pseudogene. The CDR3 covers 14 residues. CDR3 in amino acids: CASSKLDRENEQYF. In DNA, the CDR3 is TGTGCCAGCAGCAAGTTGGACAGGGAAAACGAGCAGTACTTC.

This chain links TRBV7-2 with TRBJ2-3; D ambiguous. V was cut by 5 bases and J by 2 bases, with 11 bases left in between. The length of the CDR3 is 14 residues. Germline loops: CDR1 SGHTA, CDR2 FQGNSA. The CDR3 DNA is TGTGCCAGCAGCCGGAAGCCGGCCACAGATACGCAGTATTTT. Encoded protein: CASSRKPATDTQYF.

This sequence joins TRBV11-2 and TRBJ1-3; D not resolved. V was clipped by 4 bases and J by 8 bases, with 21 bases between them. The CDR3 extends over 16 amino acids. Germline V CDR1 and CDR2: SGHAT, FQNNGV. Written as DNA, the CDR3 is TGTGCCAGCAGCTCCCAGAGGGCAGTTCTAGCGGACACCATATATTTT. Its translation is CASSSQRAVLADTIYF.

This clonotype was seen only once. Here the CDR3 DNA reads TGTGCCAGCAGTTTTGCCGAGACCGGTACTAACTATGGCTACACCTTC. Encoded protein: CASSFAETGTNYGYTF. The chain uses TRBV12-3 or TRBV12-4 and TRBJ1-2; D uncertain. This CDR3 has 16 amino acids. V shed 3 bases and J shed 0 bases, with 14 bases lying between them.

The gene calls are TRBV20-1 and TRBJ2-7; D possibly corresponds to TRBD2 (5 bases). V gave up 3 bases and J gave up 0 bases, with 9 bases separating them. Looked up from germline, CDR1 is DFQATT and CDR2 is SNEGSKA (reference sequence). This CDR3 has 13 amino acids. CDR3 sequence (DNA): TGCAGTGCTAGCCTTACTAGCTCCTACGAGCAGTACTTC. This sequence encodes CSASLTSSYEQYF.

The CDR3: CSVLAPRGDGANVLTF. CDR3 in DNA: TGCAGCGTGTTGGCACCTCGGGGGGACGGGGCCAACGTCCTGACTTTC. The V gene is TRBV29-1, the J gene TRBJ2-6; 7 nucleotides align to TRBD2. Germline lookup yields CDR1 SQVTM and CDR2 ANQGSEA. V shed 6 bases and J 4 bases; nucleotides not matched to a gene: 12. This CDR3 comprises 16 residues.